The present TCR beta chain was sequenced within a study of blood T cell repertoires in COVID-19. Overall study: T cells, B-cell-depleted T cells, or PBMCs supplied cDNA or gDNA.

This clone was seen a few times. Original handling: How many nucleated cells were present was estimated from reference gene primer amplification. Assay used: immunoSEQ multiplex PCR; TCRdb lists only in-frame clones, some missing. That table is the source of V, J and clone size, and D and trimming were worked out from the DNA. The sample records some 190,000 clones, 65% to 85% being singletons. The CDR3 has 13 amino acids. Trimming shortened V by 4 bases and J by 10 bases, and 14 bases separated the two germline ends. The V gene's germline CDR1 is SEHNR and CDR2 FQNEAQ (reference sequence). This TCR derives from a woman in her twenties or thirties who had been exposed to COVID-19. Sequenced sample: PBMCs or T cells enriched from blood (not recorded which). The rearrangement joins TRBV7-9 to TRBJ2-1, with a possible D match to TRBD2 (6 bases). The CDR3 reads CASSYGRDSEQFF. CDR3 sequence (DNA): TGTGCCAGCAGCTATGGGCGGGACTCCGAGCAGTTCTTC.